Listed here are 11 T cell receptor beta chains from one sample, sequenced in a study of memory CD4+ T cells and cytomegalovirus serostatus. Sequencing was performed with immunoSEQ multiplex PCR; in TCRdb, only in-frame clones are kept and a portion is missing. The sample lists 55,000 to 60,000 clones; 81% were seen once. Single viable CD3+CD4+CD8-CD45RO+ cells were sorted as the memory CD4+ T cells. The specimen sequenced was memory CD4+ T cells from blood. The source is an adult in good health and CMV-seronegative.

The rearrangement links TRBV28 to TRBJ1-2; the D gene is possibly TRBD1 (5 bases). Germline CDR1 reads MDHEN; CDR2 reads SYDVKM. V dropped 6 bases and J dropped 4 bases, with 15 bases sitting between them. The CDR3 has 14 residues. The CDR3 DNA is TGTGCCAGCAGCGGGACGGTGGGGTCCTATGGCTACACCTTC. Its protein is CASSGTVGSYGYTF.

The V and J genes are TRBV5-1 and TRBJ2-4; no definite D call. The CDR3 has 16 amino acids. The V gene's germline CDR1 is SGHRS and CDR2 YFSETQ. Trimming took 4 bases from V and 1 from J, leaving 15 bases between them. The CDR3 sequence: CASSPFRIGAKNIQYF. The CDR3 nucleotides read TGCGCCAGCAGCCCTTTTAGGATCGGGGCCAAAAACATTCAGTACTTC.

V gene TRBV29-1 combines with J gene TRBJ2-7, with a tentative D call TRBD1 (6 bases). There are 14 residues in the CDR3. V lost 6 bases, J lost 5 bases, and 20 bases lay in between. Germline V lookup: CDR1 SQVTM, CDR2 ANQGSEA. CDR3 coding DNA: TGCAGCGTAAACACAGGGAATTTGTTCAACGAGCAGTACTTC. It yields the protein CSVNTGNLFNEQYF.

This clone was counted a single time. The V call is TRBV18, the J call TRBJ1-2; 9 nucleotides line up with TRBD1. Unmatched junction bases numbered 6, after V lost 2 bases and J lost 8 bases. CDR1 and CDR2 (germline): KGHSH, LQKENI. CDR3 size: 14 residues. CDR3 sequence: CASSPAGQGSGYTF. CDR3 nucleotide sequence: TGTGCCAGCTCACCAGCCGGACAGGGGAGCGGCTACACCTTC.

The CDR3: CASSPLSDTQYF. CDR3 in DNA: TGTGCCAGCAGTCCGTTATCAGATACGCAGTATTTT. The V call is TRBV6-1, the J call TRBJ2-3; no reliable D call. From germline, CDR1 is MNHNS and CDR2 SASEGT. The CDR3 extends over 12 amino acids. V gave up 5 bases and J gave up 4 bases, with 7 bases separating them.

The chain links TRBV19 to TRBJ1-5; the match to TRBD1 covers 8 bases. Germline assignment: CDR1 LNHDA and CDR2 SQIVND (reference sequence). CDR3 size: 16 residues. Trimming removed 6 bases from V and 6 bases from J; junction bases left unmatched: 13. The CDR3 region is CASRSIETGDGQPQHF. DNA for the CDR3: TGTGCCAGTAGATCAATCGAGACAGGGGACGGTCAGCCCCAGCATTTT.

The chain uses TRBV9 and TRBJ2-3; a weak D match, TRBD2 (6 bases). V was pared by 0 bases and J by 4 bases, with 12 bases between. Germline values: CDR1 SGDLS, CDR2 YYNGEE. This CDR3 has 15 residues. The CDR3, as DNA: TGTGCCAGCAGCGTAGTCCAAGCGGGCCCAGATACGCAGTATTTT. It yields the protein CASSVVQAGPDTQYF.

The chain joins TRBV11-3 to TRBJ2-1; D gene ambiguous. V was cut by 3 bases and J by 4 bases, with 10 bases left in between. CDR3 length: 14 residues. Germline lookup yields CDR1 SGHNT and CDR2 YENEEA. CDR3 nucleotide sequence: TGTGCCAGCAGCTTCACAACTATGTACAATGAGCAGTTCTTC. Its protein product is CASSFTTMYNEQFF.

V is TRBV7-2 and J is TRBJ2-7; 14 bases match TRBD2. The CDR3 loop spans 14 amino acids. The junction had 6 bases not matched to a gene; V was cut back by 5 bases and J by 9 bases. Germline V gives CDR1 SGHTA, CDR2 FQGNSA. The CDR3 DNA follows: TGTGCCAGCAGCCCGGGACTAGCGGGAGTCCGGCAGTACTTC. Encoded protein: CASSPGLAGVRQYF.

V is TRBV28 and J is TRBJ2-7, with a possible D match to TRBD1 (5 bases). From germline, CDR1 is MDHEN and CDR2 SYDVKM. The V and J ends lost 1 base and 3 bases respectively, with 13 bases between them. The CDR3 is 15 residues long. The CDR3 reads CASSLSRTLLYEQYF. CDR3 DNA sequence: TGTGCCAGCAGTTTATCCAGGACACTGCTCTACGAGCAGTACTTC.

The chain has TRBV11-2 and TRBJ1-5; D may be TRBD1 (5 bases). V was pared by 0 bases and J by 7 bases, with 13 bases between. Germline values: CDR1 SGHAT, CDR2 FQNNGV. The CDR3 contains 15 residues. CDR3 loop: CASSLEWGEGQPQHF. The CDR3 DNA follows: TGTGCCAGCAGCTTAGAATGGGGGGAGGGACAGCCCCAGCATTTT.